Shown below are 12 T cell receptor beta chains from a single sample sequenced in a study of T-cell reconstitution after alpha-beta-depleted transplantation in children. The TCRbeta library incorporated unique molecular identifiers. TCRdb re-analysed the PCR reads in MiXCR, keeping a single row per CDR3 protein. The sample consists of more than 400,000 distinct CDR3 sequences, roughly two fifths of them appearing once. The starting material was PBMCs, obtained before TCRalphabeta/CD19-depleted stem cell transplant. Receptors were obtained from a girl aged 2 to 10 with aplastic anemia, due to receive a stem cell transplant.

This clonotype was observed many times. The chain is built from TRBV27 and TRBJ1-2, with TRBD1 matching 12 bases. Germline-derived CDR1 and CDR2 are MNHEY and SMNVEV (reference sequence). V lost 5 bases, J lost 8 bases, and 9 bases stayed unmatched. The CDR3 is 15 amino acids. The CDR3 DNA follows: TGTGCCAGCAGTCCGGAGGGACAGGGGGCGCGAGGCTACACCTTC. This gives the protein CASSPEGQGARGYTF.

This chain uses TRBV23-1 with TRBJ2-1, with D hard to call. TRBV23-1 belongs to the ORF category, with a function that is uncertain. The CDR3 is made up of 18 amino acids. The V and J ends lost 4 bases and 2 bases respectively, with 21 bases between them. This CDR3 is CASSLFPQRRDTYNEQFF. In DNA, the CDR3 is TGCGCCAGCAGTCTTTTCCCCCAGAGAAGAGATACCTACAATGAGCAGTTCTTC.

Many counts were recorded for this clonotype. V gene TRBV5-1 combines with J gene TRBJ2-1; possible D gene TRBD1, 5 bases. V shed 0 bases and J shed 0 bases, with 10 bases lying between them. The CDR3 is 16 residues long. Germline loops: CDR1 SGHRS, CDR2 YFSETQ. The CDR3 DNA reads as TGCGCCAGCAGCTTGGGGGGCGGAGCCTCCTACAATGAGCAGTTCTTC. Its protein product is CASSLGGGASYNEQFF.

The CDR3 sequence is CASSSAGYSYNEQFF. The DNA for the CDR3 is TGTGCCAGCAGTTCCGCGGGATACTCCTACAATGAGCAGTTCTTC. The genes are TRBV6-5 and TRBJ2-1, with a weak D call TRBD2 (6 bases). Trimming removed 4 bases at V and 0 bases at J, with 10 bases between. Germline V gene sequence: CDR1 MNHEY, CDR2 SVGAGI. The CDR3 totals 15 residues.

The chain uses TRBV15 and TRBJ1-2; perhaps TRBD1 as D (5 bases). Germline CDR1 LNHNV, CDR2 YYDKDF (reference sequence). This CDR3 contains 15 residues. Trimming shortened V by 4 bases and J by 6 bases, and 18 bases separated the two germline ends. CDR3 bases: TGTGCCACCAGCAACCCGGACAATGAGCCTGATGGCTACACCTTC. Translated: CATSNPDNEPDGYTF.

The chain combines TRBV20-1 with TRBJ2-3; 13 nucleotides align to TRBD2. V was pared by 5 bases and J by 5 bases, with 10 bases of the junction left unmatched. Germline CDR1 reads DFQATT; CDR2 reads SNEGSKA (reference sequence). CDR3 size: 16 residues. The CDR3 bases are TGCAGTGCTGGTCCCACTAGCGGGAGGGCCGAAGATACGCAGTATTTT. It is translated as CSAGPTSGRAEDTQYF.

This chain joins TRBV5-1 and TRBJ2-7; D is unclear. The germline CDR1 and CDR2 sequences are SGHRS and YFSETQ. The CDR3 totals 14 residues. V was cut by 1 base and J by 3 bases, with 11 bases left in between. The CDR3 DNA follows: TGCGCCAGCAGCTTGATCAGGAACAACTACGAGCAGTACTTC. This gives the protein CASSLIRNNYEQYF.

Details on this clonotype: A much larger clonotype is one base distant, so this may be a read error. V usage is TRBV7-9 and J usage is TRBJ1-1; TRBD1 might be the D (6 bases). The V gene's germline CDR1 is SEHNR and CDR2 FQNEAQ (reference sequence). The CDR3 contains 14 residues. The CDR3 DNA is TGTGCCAGCAAAGTGGAGACAGGCGCCACTGAAGCTTTATTT. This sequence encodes CASKVETGATEALF.

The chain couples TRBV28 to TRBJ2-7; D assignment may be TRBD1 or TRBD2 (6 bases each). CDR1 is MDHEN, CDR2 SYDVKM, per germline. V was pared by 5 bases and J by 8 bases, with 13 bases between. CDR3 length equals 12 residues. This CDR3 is CASSPPGGQQYF. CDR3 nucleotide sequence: TGTGCCAGCAGTCCCCCCGGGGGCCAGCAGTACTTC. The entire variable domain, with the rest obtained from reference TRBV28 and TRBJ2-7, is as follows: DVKVTQSSRYLVKRTGEKVFLECVQDMDHENMFWYRQDPGLGLRLIYFSYDVKMKEKGDIPEGYSVSREKKERFSLILESASTNQTSMYLCASSPPGGQQYFGPGTRLTVT.

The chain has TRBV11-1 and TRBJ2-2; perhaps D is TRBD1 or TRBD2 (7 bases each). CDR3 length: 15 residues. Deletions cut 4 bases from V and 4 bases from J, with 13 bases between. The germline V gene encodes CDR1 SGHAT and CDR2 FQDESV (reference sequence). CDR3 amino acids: CASSSGRGGTGELFF. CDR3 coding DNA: TGTGCCAGCAGCTCTGGCAGGGGGGGCACCGGGGAGCTGTTTTTT.

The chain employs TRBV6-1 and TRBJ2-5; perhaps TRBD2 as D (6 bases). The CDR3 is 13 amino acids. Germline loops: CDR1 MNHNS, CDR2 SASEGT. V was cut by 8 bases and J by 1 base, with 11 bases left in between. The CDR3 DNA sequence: TGTGCCAGCTGCCGGGACTCCCAAGAGACCCAGTACTTC. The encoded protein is CASCRDSQETQYF.

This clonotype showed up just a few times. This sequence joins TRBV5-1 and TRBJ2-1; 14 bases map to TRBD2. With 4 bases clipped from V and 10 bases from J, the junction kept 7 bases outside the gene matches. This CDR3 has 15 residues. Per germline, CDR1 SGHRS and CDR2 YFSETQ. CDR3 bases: TGCGCCAGCAGCCCCGGACTAGCGGGAGGAGACGAGCAGTTCTTC. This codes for CASSPGLAGGDEQFF. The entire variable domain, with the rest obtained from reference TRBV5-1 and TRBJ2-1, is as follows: KAGVTQTPRYLIKTRGQQVTLSCSPISGHRSVSWYQQTPGQGLQFLFEYFSETQRNKGNFPGRFSGRQFSNSRSEMNVSTLELGDSALYLCASSPGLAGGDEQFFGPGTRLTVL.